This T cell receptor beta chain emerged from a study of blood T cell repertoires in COVID-19. Looking at the study overall: The cDNA or gDNA used as material had been derived from T cells, B-cell-depleted T cells, or PBMCs.

The assay was immunoSEQ multiplex PCR, and TCRdb's table has in-frame clones only and misses some. The sample holds about 120,000 clones; 75% to 90% are singletons and the top ten take approximately 2.1%. In germline, CDR1 is MNHNS, CDR2 SASEGT. The CDR3 sequence is 17 residues long. The V segment lost 1 base and the J segment 8 bases; nucleotides outside the gene matches: 14. The chain has TRBV6-1 and TRBJ1-1; 9 bases fit TRBD1. The clonotype comes from a man younger than 40 with acute or convalescent COVID-19. Material for sequencing was peripheral blood. The CDR3: CASSEGLTGTGHREAFF. The CDR3 DNA reads as TGTGCCAGCAGTGAAGGCCTTACCGGGACAGGGCATCGAGAAGCTTTCTTT.